This passage covers 9 T cell receptor beta chains from one sample sequenced in a study of blood T cell repertoires in COVID-19. Data came from immunoSEQ multiplex PCR; TCRdb stores just in-frame clones and leaves some out. The data contain over 45,000 clones, about 91% of them singletons. Sequencing was done on a sample of peripheral blood. These receptors were obtained from a woman aged 55-70 years with active or convalescent COVID-19.

The chain combines TRBV6-2 or TRBV6-3 with TRBJ2-7; 9 bases map to TRBD1. Per the germline V gene, CDR1 is MNHEY and CDR2 is SVGEGT. The trim removed 6 bases at V and 3 bases at J, leaving 9 bases unmatched. This CDR3 region has 15 residues. The DNA of the CDR3 is TGTGCCAGCAGCCCACGGGGACAGGGAAGCTACGAGCAGTACTTC. It codes for CASSPRGQGSYEQYF.

As concerns this clone: Germline and junction disagree at one end, which may indicate a read error. The chain carries TRBV28 and TRBJ1-1, with D possibly TRBD1 on 6 matching bases. This CDR3 is built from 15 residues. Germline V gene data show CDR1 as MDHEN and CDR2 as SYDVKM. The CDR3 DNA sequence: TGTGCCAGCGGTTTATTAGGACAGTCTACTCCTGAAGCTTTCTTT. It codes for CASGLLGQSTPEAFF.

This clone is classed as medium-sized. V and J are TRBV6-5 and TRBJ1-1; D remains ambiguous. V was shortened by 3 bases and J by 1 base, with 9 bases between the two germline ends. The CDR3 spans 14 residues. The germline V gene has CDR1 MNHEY and CDR2 SVGAGI. CDR3 in amino acids: CASSYQAGNTEAFF. CDR3 coding DNA: TGTGCCAGCAGTTATCAAGCAGGGAACACTGAAGCTTTCTTT.

The chain joins TRBV2 to TRBJ1-1; D gene ambiguous. Germline CDR1 reads SNHLY; CDR2 reads FYNNEI. V dropped 0 bases and J dropped 7 bases, with 9 bases sitting between them. The CDR3 consists of 13 residues. The CDR3 is CASSEANRDEAFF. In nucleotides, the CDR3 is TGTGCCAGCAGTGAAGCGAACAGAGATGAAGCTTTCTTT.

The chain links TRBV5-1 to TRBJ2-3, with 9 bases identical to TRBD2. The germline CDR1 and CDR2 sequences are SGHRS and YFSETQ. V lost 6 bases, J lost 5 bases, and 7 bases stayed unmatched. The CDR3 sequence is 14 residues long. Here the CDR3 DNA reads TGCGCCAGCAAGGGCGGGGGGGCCGGAGATACGCAGTATTTT. Protein product: CASKGGGAGDTQYF.

The chain is built from TRBV12-3 or TRBV12-4 and TRBJ2-3; TRBD2 agrees at 8 bases. The CDR3 is 13 amino acids. Trimming cost V 8 bases and J 2 bases; bases outside gene matches: 3. The CDR3 spells CASRGGVTDTQYF. In DNA form, the CDR3 reads TGTGCCAGCCGGGGGGGCGTCACAGATACGCAGTATTTT.

The gene calls are TRBV5-4 and TRBJ2-4; 8 bases map to TRBD1. The trim removed 4 bases at V and 6 bases at J, leaving 9 bases unmatched. CDR1 is SGHNT and CDR2 is YYREEE in the germline V gene (reference sequence). The CDR3 length is 15 residues. The CDR3 loop reads CASSTQRQGINIQYF. The CDR3 DNA reads TGTGCCAGCAGCACCCAGCGACAGGGGATAAACATTCAGTACTTC.

This chain joins TRBV28 and TRBJ2-7; weak D call: TRBD1 (6 bases). V lost 10 bases and J 0 bases, leaving 13 bases between the germline ends. Germline V CDR1 and CDR2: MDHEN, SYDVKM. The CDR3 has 13 amino acids. The DNA for the CDR3 is TGTGCCACCCTGTTAGGGGGCTCCTACGAGCAGTACTTC. Protein product: CATLLGGSYEQYF.

The CDR3, as DNA: TGTGCCACCAGCAGAGTCACAGCGGGAAATGAAAAACTGTTTTTT. Its protein is CATSRVTAGNEKLFF. The rearrangement uses TRBV15 and TRBJ1-4; no firm D call. Per the germline V gene, CDR1 is LNHNV and CDR2 is YYDKDF (reference sequence). V dropped 1 base and J dropped 5 bases, with 11 bases sitting between them. This CDR3 region has 15 residues.